The clone carrying this T cell receptor (beta chain) was seen a few times. Its antigen is unidentified. TCRdb itself ran the RT-PCR reads through MiXCR, one entry per CDR3 protein. The sample holds about 520,000 distinct CDR3 sequences, 6.5% to 8% seen once. These data originate in a study of response to subunit inactivated influenza vaccine. This CDR3 comprises 13 residues. J lost 6 bases, V lost 7 bases, and 4 bases had no gene match. The germline V gene has CDR1 SGHVT and CDR2 SQSDAQ. The study, taken as a whole, reports: The authors suggested that few new T cells are recruited per seasonal influenza vaccination.

The sequence was collected from a man between 50 and 75 years old who received an inactivated influenza vaccine. This sample comprised PBMCs from blood, obtained less than 30 months after vaccination. The chain uses TRBV7-4 and TRBJ2-4, with 9 bases identical to TRBD2. This CDR3 is CASNRSGRNIQYF. The CDR3 nucleotides read TGTGCCAGCAATCGTAGCGGGAGAAACATTCAGTACTTC.